This TCR beta chain was sequenced for a study of T cells expressing NK-cell markers (dated by TCRdb to the early 2020s). Study-level background: Three sorted T-cell subsets (CD3+CD56+NKG2C+, CD3+CD56+NKG2C- and CD3+CD56-NKG2C+) from several donors had their TCR beta-chain repertoires profiled. Among the eight sequenced donors, only one was HCMV-seronegative, while the other seven were HCMV-seropositive. The eight sequenced donors were randomly selected healthy volunteers, three men and five women. Libraries were sequenced as 2 x 150 bp reads on Illumina HiSeq 2000/2500, MiSeq or NextSeq. Study-level results and caveats: Whether the expanded NKG2C-expressing T cell clones were specific for HCMV antigens was left unclear. Those dominant clonotypes were again the most abundant among CD3+CD56-NKG2C+ cells in a handful of donors, at roughly 25-65%. For six donors, the dominant CD3+CD56+NKG2C+ clonotypes were among the top 10 CD8+ clonotypes and accounted for about 1.0-8% of CD8+ T cells.

A note on this clonotype: Its antigen remains undetermined.

CDR1 and CDR2 are drawn from the germline V gene: SGHRS, YFSETQ. The CDR3 contains 15 residues, cysteine and phenylalanine counted. The nucleotide record is missing. Data came from an Illumina HiSeq 2000. The TCR beta cDNA libraries were made using 5'RACE template switching, a step that added both a universal primer site and unique molecular identifiers. cDNA synthesis was primed from the TCR beta constant segment, followed by two successive PCR amplification steps. The authors' pipeline ran thus. MIGEC was used to demultiplex reads and group reads by UMI, and MiTCR was used to assemble and quantify clonotypes. To exclude erroneous sequences, only TCR cDNA sequences supported by at least two reads were retained. Downstream repertoire analysis used the tcR package, and clonotypes were matched across fractions by CDR3 nucleotide sequence plus V segment. VDJmatch was used to annotate antigen specificity against VDJdb, with one amino acid substitution in CDR3 permitted. The reads went through TCRdb reprocessing, and each CDR3 protein sequence gets one entry with no DNA. None of the V and J calls come from the authors' own analysis; TCRdb made them. This sample's table carries roughly 380,000 distinct CDR3 sequences. The top ten clonotypes cover 5.2% of the sample.

HCMV serostatus was determined by detecting HCMV-specific IgG in serum with a commercial ELISA kit. Peripheral blood mononuclear cells were isolated from blood by Ficoll density gradient centrifugation. The clonotype originates from a man aged 18-70 years in good health. Input material: blood T cells: a sorted CD56 or NKG2C T cell subset, CD4+ or CD8+ T cells, or bulk PBMC T cells (not recorded which). Recombination connected TRBV5-1 to TRBJ1-4. The CDR3 region: CASSLTSGGGEKLFF.